These 18 T cell receptor beta chains share one sample of origin, sequenced in a study of T-cell memory formation after mild COVID-19. TCRdb analysed the 5' RACE reads with MiXCR anew, one entry per CDR3 protein. The data show about 190,000 distinct CDR3 sequences, roughly 18% seen once. The sequenced material came from PBMCs or a T cell subset sorted from them (not recorded which). These receptors all stem from an adult woman who had mild COVID-19 (a few samples of this study predate the infection). Cell type and time point are not known.

This chain connects TRBV11-2 to TRBJ1-4, with D unclear. CDR1 SGHAT and CDR2 FQNNGV come from the germline V gene. The length of the CDR3 is 15 residues. Trimming removed 5 bases from V and 8 bases from J, with 18 bases in between. The CDR3: CASSVGPSIGEKLFF. In nucleotides, the CDR3 is TGTGCCAGCAGCGTCGGACCCTCTATCGGGGAAAAACTGTTTTTT.

The chain uses TRBV18 and TRBJ1-1; TRBD1 aligns across 7 bases. Trimming removed 2 bases from V and 4 bases from J; junction bases left unmatched: 10. The CDR3 has 16 residues. CDR1 is KGHSH, CDR2 LQKENI, per germline. CDR3 nucleotide sequence: TGTGCCAGCTCACCAAGAGGGGGCTCTGTCGGCACTGAAGCTTTCTTT. Its translation: CASSPRGGSVGTEAFF.

Only a few counts were recorded for this clonotype. This chain joins TRBV3-1 and TRBJ1-1; D is unclear. Germline assignment: CDR1 LGHDT and CDR2 YNNKEL (reference sequence). V dropped 2 bases and J dropped 0 bases, with 1 base sitting between them. This CDR3 contains 12 residues. DNA of the CDR3: TGTGCCAGCAGCCAAATGAACACTGAAGCTTTCTTT. Encoded protein: CASSQMNTEAFF.

This clonotype was counted only a few times. This rearrangement joins TRBV7-3 to TRBJ2-2, with TRBD1 matching over 7 bases. This CDR3 contains 15 residues. CDR1 is SGHTA and CDR2 is FQGTGA in the germline V gene. Trimming at V came to 2 bases and at J to 8 bases, leaving 8 bases not matched to a gene. The DNA for the CDR3 is TGTGCCAGCAGCTTAGGGACAGCTCCAAGGGGGGAGCTGTTTTTT. Translating it yields CASSLGTAPRGELFF.

This clonotype turned up a few times. DNA of the CDR3: TGCGCCAGCAGCTTGCCTATCCCCTTACACGGGTACAATGAGCAGTTCTTC. It codes for CASSLPIPLHGYNEQFF. This chain connects TRBV5-1 to TRBJ2-1; D remains unclear. The CDR3 is 17 amino acids. Trimming stripped 1 base from V and 4 bases from J, with 18 bases between. Germline assignment: CDR1 SGHRS and CDR2 YFSETQ.

The CDR3 region is CASSPEGTKNIQYF. In nucleotides, the CDR3 is TGTGCCAGCAGCCCCGAGGGGACCAAAAACATTCAGTACTTC. This chain links TRBV7-9 with TRBJ2-4; D may match TRBD1 or TRBD2 (5 bases each). The CDR3 runs to 14 residues. The V and J ends lost 5 bases and 2 bases respectively, with 10 bases between them. Germline V CDR1 and CDR2: SEHNR, FQNEAQ (reference sequence).

The J gene is TRBJ2-1, the V gene TRBV4-1; TRBD2 agrees at 9 bases. Per germline, CDR1 MGHRA and CDR2 YSYEKL. The ends lost 4 bases at V and 5 bases at J; junction bases unmatched: 3. The CDR3 is made up of 14 amino acids. CDR3 residues: CASSRTSGHNEQFF. In DNA, the CDR3 is TGCGCCAGCAGCCGCACTAGCGGGCACAATGAGCAGTTCTTC.

This clonotype appeared a few times. CDR3 DNA sequence: TGTGCCAGCAGCCACACGGGGAATACGCAGTATTTT. This translates into CASSHTGNTQYF. J is TRBJ2-3 and V is TRBV7-6; possibly TRBD2 for D (5 bases). From germline, CDR1 is SGHVS and CDR2 FNYEAQ. Trimming pared 5 bases from V and 7 bases from J, leaving 10 bases between. This CDR3 has 12 amino acids.

This clonotype appeared a few times. The chain is built from TRBV7-3 and TRBJ2-5; 10 nucleotides agree with TRBD2. Germline V lookup: CDR1 SGHTA, CDR2 FQGTGA. V was clipped by 5 bases and J by 10 bases; unmatched bases: 13. The length of the CDR3 is 15 residues. CDR3 nucleotide sequence: TGTGCCAGCAGCGTAGCCCCTAGCGGGAGCAGTATCCAGTACTTC. This encodes CASSVAPSGSSIQYF.

The chain couples TRBV7-9 to TRBJ1-2; D may be TRBD1 (5 bases). V dropped 5 bases and J dropped 4 bases, with 14 bases sitting between them. This CDR3 comprises 14 residues. CDR1 and CDR2 (germline): SEHNR, FQNEAQ (reference sequence). Written as DNA, the CDR3 is TGTGCCAGCAGCCGAGGGGAAGGGATCTATGGCTACACCTTC. Its translation is CASSRGEGIYGYTF.

The chain links TRBV6-5 to TRBJ2-1; TRBD1 matches at 8 bases. Germline-derived CDR1 and CDR2 are MNHEY and SVGAGI. J was trimmed by 7 bases and V by 7 bases; bases with no gene match: 15. CDR3 length: 16 residues. This chain's CDR3 is CASTPVGAGGRNEQFF. In DNA form, the CDR3 reads TGTGCCAGCACCCCGGTGGGGGCAGGGGGCCGGAATGAGCAGTTCTTC.

This clonotype was seen just once. The chain links TRBV6-6 to TRBJ1-6; 10 nucleotides line up with TRBD1. V lost 2 bases and J lost 9; bases outside the gene matches: 1. Per the germline V gene, CDR1 is MNHNY and CDR2 is SVGAGI (reference sequence). CDR3 size: 14 residues. The chain's CDR3 is CASSYGQGGSPLHF. The CDR3 DNA is TGTGCCAGCAGTTACGGACAGGGGGGTTCACCCCTCCACTTT.

CDR3 coding DNA: TGTGCCTGGAGTGTCCGTGTCTCCTATAATTCACCCCTCCACTTT. Translated: CAWSVRVSYNSPLHF. This chain uses TRBV30 with TRBJ1-6; D gene ambiguous. Trimming removed 0 bases from V and 0 bases from J, with 6 bases in between. From germline, CDR1 is GTSNPN and CDR2 SVGIG (reference sequence). The CDR3 runs to 15 residues.

This clonotype was seen a handful of times. V is TRBV3-1 and J is TRBJ2-1, with TRBD1 matching 8 bases. The CDR3 has 12 residues. CDR1 and CDR2 from the germline V gene are LGHDT and YNNKEL (reference sequence). Losses at the gene ends were 8 bases for V and 9 bases for J; bases not matched to a gene: 6. The DNA for the CDR3 is TGTGCCAGCGGGATACAGGGGGGTGAGCAGTTCTTC. This encodes CASGIQGGEQFF.

The chain is built from TRBV12-3 or TRBV12-4 and TRBJ1-2; 8 bases align to TRBD1. With 2 bases clipped from V and 4 bases from J, the junction kept 6 bases outside the gene matches. This CDR3 is built from 15 residues. CDR3 nucleotide sequence: TGTGCCAGCAGTTTATATGACAGGGGCTCCTATGGCTACACCTTC. This gives the protein CASSLYDRGSYGYTF.

The chain joins TRBV2 to TRBJ2-2, with 7 bases identical to TRBD1. Germline V lookup: CDR1 SNHLY, CDR2 FYNNEI. V lost 5 bases and J lost 4; bases outside the gene matches: 4. CDR3 length: 14 residues. CDR3 residues: CASSLTGITGELFF. The CDR3 DNA reads as TGTGCCAGCAGTCTGACAGGGATCACCGGGGAGCTGTTTTTT.

The V gene is TRBV5-1, the J gene TRBJ2-7, with TRBD2 identical over 15 bases. The J segment lost 7 bases and the V segment lost 4 bases, leaving 6 bases of the junction unmatched. Germline V CDR1 and CDR2: SGHRS, YFSETQ. The CDR3 is 15 residues long. CDR3 region: CASSTGTSGGSEQYF. Here the CDR3 DNA reads TGCGCCAGCAGCACCGGGACTAGCGGGGGGTCTGAGCAGTACTTC.

This clonotype came up a few times. The chain links TRBV5-1 to TRBJ2-3; 7 nucleotides agree with TRBD1. Germline V gives CDR1 SGHRS, CDR2 YFSETQ. CDR3 size: 15 residues. J lost 2 bases, V lost 7 bases, and 10 bases had no gene match. The CDR3 nucleotides read TGCGCCAGCGCACCAGAGGGGGCCCCCACAGATACGCAGTATTTT. This codes for CASAPEGAPTDTQYF.